This T cell receptor (beta chain) was obtained from a study of vaccination and CD4 T cells after COVID-19. Study-level background: Ranging from 14 to 241, the interval between dose two and post-vaccine sampling had a median of roughly 73 days.

Points from the study as a whole: Convalescent patients had a median around 90% of post-vaccine SARS-CoV-2-reactive clones that were detected only after vaccination, not before it.

Trimming took 2 bases from V and 3 from J, leaving 23 bases between them. There are 19 residues in the CDR3. Germline CDR1 reads SNHLY; CDR2 reads FYNNEI. Treatment given: approximately 9-day PBMC culture with coronavirus spike peptide pools or control peptides (ViraFEST assay). The Oncomine TCR Beta short-read assay sequenced DNA from cultured CD4+ T cells. TCRdb analysed the PCR reads with MiXCR anew, one entry per CDR3 protein. Of 9,900 or so distinct CDR3 sequences listed, roughly 25% are singletons. As to this clonotype: Its antigen is not known.

The chain is built from TRBV2 and TRBJ2-1, with D perhaps being TRBD1 or TRBD2 (5 bases each). The sample consisted of CD4+ T cells from blood, cultured in vitro, taken before SARS-CoV-2 vaccination. This TCR was recovered from a human donor who received a COVID-19 vaccine. The CDR3 region is CASSERGKGAPPHYNEQFF. The CDR3 DNA sequence: TGTGCCAGCAGTGAACGGGGCAAAGGGGCCCCACCCCACTACAATGAGCAGTTCTTC. Full variable domain (rest looked up from reference TRBV2 and TRBJ2-1): EPEVTQTPSHQVTQMGQEVILRCVPISNHLYFYWYRQILGQKVEFLVSFYNNEISEKSEIFDDQFSVERPDGSNFTLKIRSTKLEDSAMYFCASSERGKGAPPHYNEQFFGPGTRLTVL.